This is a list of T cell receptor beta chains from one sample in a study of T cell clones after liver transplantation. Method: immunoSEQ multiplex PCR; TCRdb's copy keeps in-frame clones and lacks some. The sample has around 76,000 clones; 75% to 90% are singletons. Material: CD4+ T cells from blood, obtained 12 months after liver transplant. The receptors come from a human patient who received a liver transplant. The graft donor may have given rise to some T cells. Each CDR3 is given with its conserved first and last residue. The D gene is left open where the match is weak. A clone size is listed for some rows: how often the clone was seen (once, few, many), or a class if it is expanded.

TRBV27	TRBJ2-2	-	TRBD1	CASSRQGVTGELFF	TGTGCCAGCAGCAGACAGGGAGTCACCGGGGAGCTGTTTTTT
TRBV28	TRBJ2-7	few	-	CASSLAASDGTYEQYF	TGTGCCAGCAGTTTAGCGGCTAGCGACGGGACCTACGAGCAGTACTTC
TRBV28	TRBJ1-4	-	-	CASNLEGANEKLFF	TGTGCCAGCAACCTGGAGGGAGCTAATGAAAAACTGTTTTTT
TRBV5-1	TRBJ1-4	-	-	CASSPGVGRGPRKLFF	TGCGCCAGCAGCCCCGGGGTGGGGAGAGGTCCGCGAAAACTGTTTTTT
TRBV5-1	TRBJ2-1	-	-	CASSLEGASEQFF	TGCGCCAGCAGCTTGGAAGGAGCAAGTGAGCAGTTCTTC
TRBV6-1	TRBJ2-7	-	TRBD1	CASIPRDRGFYEQYF	TGTGCCAGCATCCCCCGGGACAGGGGATTCTACGAGCAGTACTTC
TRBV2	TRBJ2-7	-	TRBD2	CASSNSGRSSEQYF	TGTGCCAGCAGCAATAGCGGGAGGTCCTCCGAGCAGTACTTC
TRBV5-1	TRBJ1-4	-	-	CASSLWVREKLFF	TGCGCCAGCAGCTTGTGGGTTCGGGAAAAACTGTTTTTT
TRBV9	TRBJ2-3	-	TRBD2	CASSLGTSGRRLGDTQYF	TGTGCCAGCAGCCTTGGGACTAGCGGGAGGCGGCTTGGAGATACGCAGTATTTT
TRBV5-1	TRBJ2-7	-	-	CASSSGYGEQYF	TGCGCCAGCAGCTCCGGGTACGGCGAGCAGTACTTC
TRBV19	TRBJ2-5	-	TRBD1	CASSIAPWGRGQETQYF	TGTGCCAGTAGTATAGCCCCGTGGGGCAGGGGGCAAGAGACCCAGTACTTC
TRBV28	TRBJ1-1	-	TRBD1	CASIEDRVNTEAFF	TGTGCCAGCATCGAAGACAGGGTGAACACTGAAGCTTTCTTT
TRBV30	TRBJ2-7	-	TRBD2	CAWSVLPSGSKPYEQYF	TGTGCCTGGAGTGTACTACCTAGCGGGAGCAAGCCCTACGAGCAGTACTTC
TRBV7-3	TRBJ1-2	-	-	CASSPGGSSYGYTF	TGTGCCAGCAGCCCCGGTGGCAGTTCGTATGGCTACACCTTC
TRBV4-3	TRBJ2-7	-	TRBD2	CASSQLLAGYEQYF	TGCGCCAGCAGCCAACTACTAGCGGGGTACGAGCAGTACTTC
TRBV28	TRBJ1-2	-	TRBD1	CAVPRDRGIFGYTF	TGTGCCGTACCCAGGGACAGGGGGATCTTTGGCTACACCTTC
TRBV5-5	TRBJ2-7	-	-	CASSLRLPSYEQYF	TGTGCCAGCAGCTTACGACTACCGTCCTACGAGCAGTACTTC
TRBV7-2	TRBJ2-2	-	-	CASSSSPGGSGELFF	TGTGCCAGCAGCTCCTCCCCCGGGGGCTCCGGGGAGCTGTTTTTT
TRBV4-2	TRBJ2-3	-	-	CASSQDWGSDTQYF	TGTGCCAGCAGCCAAGATTGGGGCTCGGATACGCAGTATTTT
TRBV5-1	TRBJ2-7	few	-	CASSLDTYRAAYEQYF	TGCGCCAGCAGCTTGGACACCTACAGGGCCGCCTACGAGCAGTACTTC
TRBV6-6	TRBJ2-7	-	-	CASSYGQGGYEQYF	TGTGCCAGCAGTTACGGCCAGGGCGGCTACGAGCAGTACTTC
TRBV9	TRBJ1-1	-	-	CASSVKNTEAFF	TGTGCCAGCAGCGTGAAGAACACTGAAGCTTTCTTT
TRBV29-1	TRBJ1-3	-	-	CSVVDGGNTIYF	TGCAGCGTTGTAGACGGGGGAAACACCATATATTTT
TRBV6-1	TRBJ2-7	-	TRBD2	CASSFSGRNRYEQYF	TGTGCCAGCAGCTTTAGCGGGAGGAATCGGTACGAGCAGTACTTC
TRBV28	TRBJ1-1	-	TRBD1	CASSLYEGLTGGFIGTEAFF	TGTGCCAGCAGTTTATATGAAGGGCTAACAGGGGGATTTATTGGCACTGAAGCTTTCTTT
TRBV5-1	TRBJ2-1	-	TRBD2	CASSLMSGSGAYNEQFF	TGCGCCAGCAGCTTGATGAGCGGGAGCGGGGCCTACAATGAGCAGTTCTTC
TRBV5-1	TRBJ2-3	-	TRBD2	CASSYGTSGHTDTQYF	TGCGCCAGCAGCTATGGGACTAGCGGTCACACAGATACGCAGTATTTT
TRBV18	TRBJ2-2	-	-	CASSLGTSNTGELFF	TGTGCCAGCTCACTCGGGACATCCAACACCGGGGAGCTGTTTTTT
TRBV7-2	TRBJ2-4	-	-	CASSLGRRDQYF	TGTGCCAGCAGCTTAGGGAGGCGGGACCAGTACTTC
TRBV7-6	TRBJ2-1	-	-	CASSLLAVRGNEQFF	TGTGCCAGCAGCTTACTGGCGGTAAGGGGCAATGAGCAGTTCTTC
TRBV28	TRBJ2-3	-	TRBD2	CATLGGGASPSTDTQYF	TGTGCCACTCTTGGCGGGGGGGCTTCTCCTAGCACAGATACGCAGTATTTT
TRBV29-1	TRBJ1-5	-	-	CSAGASNQPQHF	TGCAGCGCGGGCGCGAGCAATCAGCCCCAGCATTTT
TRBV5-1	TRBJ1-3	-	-	CASSPEGHTIYF	TGCGCCAGCAGCCCTGAAGGCCACACCATATATTTT
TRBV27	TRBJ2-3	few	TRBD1	CASSPPSGQIIVTDTQYF	TGTGCCAGCAGTCCCCCTTCGGGACAGATAATAGTCACAGATACGCAGTATTTT
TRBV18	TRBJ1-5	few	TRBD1	CASAPGTGDQPQHF	TGTGCCAGCGCCCCTGGGACAGGGGATCAGCCCCAGCATTTT
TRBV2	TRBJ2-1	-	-	CASSVERGQFF	TGTGCCAGCAGTGTGGAACGTGGGCAGTTCTTC
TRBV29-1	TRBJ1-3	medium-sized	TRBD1	CSVGEGGYSGNTIYF	TGCAGCGTTGGTGAAGGGGGCTACTCTGGAAACACCATATATTTT